The subject of this entry is one T cell receptor beta chain. Per the authors' pipeline: Quantification of nucleated cells was approximated via reference gene primer amplification. Clones were sequenced by immunoSEQ multiplex PCR, and TCRdb holds only the in-frame ones, with some missing. V, J and clone size were drawn from that table, and D and trimming were deduced from the DNA. The table lists roughly 140,000 clones, approximately 80% of them singletons, with about 7% in the top ten. This sample is part of a study of blood T cell repertoires in COVID-19. Study background: COVID-19 samples from acute and convalescent phases originated in the United States, Italy and Spain. Nucleic acid was either cDNA or gDNA, and it came from T cells, B-cell-depleted T cells, or PBMCs.

The germline CDR1 and CDR2 sequences are KGHSH and LQKENI. CDR3 length: 16 amino acids. The V end lost 1 base, the J end lost 4 bases, and 17 bases lay between the germline ends. The sample comprised peripheral blood. V gene TRBV18 combines with J gene TRBJ2-7, with a tentative D call TRBD2 (5 bases). The TCR was taken from a human donor in a cohort sampled during active COVID-19. The CDR3 sequence is CASSPRISLGGYEQYF. The CDR3 DNA follows: TGTGCCAGCTCACCACGCATTAGCCTCGGAGGTTACGAGCAGTACTTC.